The 4 T cell receptor beta chains given below trace back to one sample, sequenced in a study of cytomegalovirus exposure and HLA in healthy donors. The PCR made use of 60 Vbeta and 13 Jbeta primers. The protocol was immunoSEQ multiplex PCR, while the TCRdb copy is restricted to in-frame clones and leaves out a portion. The table has about 160,000 clones, 85% seen once. The sequenced sample was PBMCs. Source of these receptors: a man aged 18 to 30 in good health and CMV-seropositive.

The chain links TRBV7-8 to TRBJ2-7; 9 bases fit TRBD2. The CDR3 has 16 amino acids. The germline CDR1 and CDR2 sequences are SGHVS and FQNEAQ. V gave up 3 bases and J gave up 2 bases; unmatched junction bases: 8. The CDR3 sequence: CASSLRTAGGPYEQYF. DNA for the CDR3: TGTGCCAGCAGCTTGAGGACGGCGGGGGGGCCCTACGAGCAGTACTTC.

Of note for this clone: A read error may account for a junction end that differs from germline. V gene TRBV13 combines with J gene TRBJ2-5, with 10 bases fitting TRBD2. The germline CDR1 and CDR2 sequences are PRHDT and FYEKMQ (reference sequence). The CDR3 has 16 amino acids. The DNA for the CDR3 is TGTGCCAGCAGCCTAGGACTAGCGGTGGCCGCGGAGACCCAGTACTTC. Translation gives CASSLGLAVAAETQYF.

This clone was detected only a few times. The chain is built from TRBV30 and TRBJ1-1; maybe TRBD1 (6 bases). The germline V gene has CDR1 GTSNPN and CDR2 SVGIG (reference sequence). The CDR3 extends over 11 amino acids. CDR3 nucleotide sequence: TGTGCTGCTAAGGGGGACACTGAAGCTTTCTTT. Translated, it gives CAAKGDTEAFF.

V usage is TRBV5-6 and J usage is TRBJ1-2, with 9 bases fitting TRBD1. The CDR3 sequence is 13 residues long. Trimming removed 2 bases from V and 6 bases from J; junction bases left unmatched: 2. The germline gives CDR1 SGHDT, CDR2 YYEEEE. CDR3 region: CASSFGTGNGYTF. In DNA, the CDR3 is TGTGCCAGCAGCTTTGGGACAGGGAATGGCTACACCTTC.